This T cell receptor (beta chain) appears in the sequencing data of a study of identical twins. In germline, CDR1 is SQVTM, CDR2 ANQGSEA. The CDR3 covers 10 residues. V lost 6 bases, J lost 5 bases, and 6 bases lay in between. Via MiXCR, TCRdb re-called the 5' RACE reads, giving one row per CDR3 protein. The sample consists of hundreds of thousands of distinct CDR3 sequences, around 7% of them appearing once. There were only healthy Caucasians among the donors. The sample holds many counts of this clonotype. This sample was shared with a second study, whose subject was yellow fever vaccine responses in identical twins.

This chain uses TRBV29-1 with TRBJ2-3, with D unresolved. This sequence originates from a woman younger than 30 in good health. The sample consisted of memory (CD45RO+) T cells sorted from blood. The CDR3 DNA follows: TGCAGCGTGGCCAAAGATACGCAGTATTTT. Protein product: CSVAKDTQYF.